This is a list of T cell receptor beta chains from one sample in a study of blood T cell repertoires in COVID-19. TCRdb keeps only in-frame clones here, not all; method: immunoSEQ multiplex PCR. The sample yields roughly 79,000 clones, 75% to 90% seen once. Sample: peripheral blood. These receptors originate from a man aged 60 to 69 with active or convalescent COVID-19. Each CDR3 is given with its conserved first and last residue.

J gene	V gene	CDR3 protein
TRBJ2-5	TRBV5-4	CASSPGLAGGNQETQYF
TRBJ1-1	TRBV5-1	CASSQGQVNTEAFF
TRBJ1-1	TRBV6-5	CASSQGTEAFF
TRBJ1-1	TRBV2	CASRAGTGSNTEAFF
TRBJ1-2	TRBV18	CASSPPGGDHGYTF
TRBJ2-5	TRBV6-2/TRBV6-3	CASSGGLAELQETQYF
TRBJ1-2	TRBV5-8	CASSRGQGLGGYTF
TRBJ1-5	TRBV19	CASSIVPQGEGNQPQHF
TRBJ1-2	TRBV3-1/TRBV3-2	CASSARRALPGNNYGYTF
TRBJ1-2	TRBV30	CAWRLILYRGANYGYTF
TRBJ2-3	TRBV6-2/TRBV6-3	CASSDQHRTDTQYF
TRBJ2-7	TRBV6-4	CASSDSERGGGGYEQYF